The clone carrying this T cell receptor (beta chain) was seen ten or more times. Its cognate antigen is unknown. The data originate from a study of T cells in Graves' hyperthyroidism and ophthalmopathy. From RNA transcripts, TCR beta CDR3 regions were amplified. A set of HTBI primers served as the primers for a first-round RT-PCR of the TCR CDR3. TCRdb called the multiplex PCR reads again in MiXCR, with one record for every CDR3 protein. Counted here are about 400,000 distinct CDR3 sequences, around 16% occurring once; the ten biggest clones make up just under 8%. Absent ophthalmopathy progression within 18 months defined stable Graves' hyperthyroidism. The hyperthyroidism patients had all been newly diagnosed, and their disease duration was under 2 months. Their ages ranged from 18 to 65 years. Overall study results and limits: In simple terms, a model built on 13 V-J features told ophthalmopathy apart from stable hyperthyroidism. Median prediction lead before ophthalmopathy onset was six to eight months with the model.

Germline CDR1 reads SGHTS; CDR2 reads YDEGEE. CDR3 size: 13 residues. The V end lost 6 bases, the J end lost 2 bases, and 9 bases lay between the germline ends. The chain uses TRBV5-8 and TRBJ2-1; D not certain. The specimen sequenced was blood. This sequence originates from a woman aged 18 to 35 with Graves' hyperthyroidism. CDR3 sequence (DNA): TGTGCCAGCACCCCTCGGGCCTACAATGAGCAGTTCTTC. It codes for CASTPRAYNEQFF.